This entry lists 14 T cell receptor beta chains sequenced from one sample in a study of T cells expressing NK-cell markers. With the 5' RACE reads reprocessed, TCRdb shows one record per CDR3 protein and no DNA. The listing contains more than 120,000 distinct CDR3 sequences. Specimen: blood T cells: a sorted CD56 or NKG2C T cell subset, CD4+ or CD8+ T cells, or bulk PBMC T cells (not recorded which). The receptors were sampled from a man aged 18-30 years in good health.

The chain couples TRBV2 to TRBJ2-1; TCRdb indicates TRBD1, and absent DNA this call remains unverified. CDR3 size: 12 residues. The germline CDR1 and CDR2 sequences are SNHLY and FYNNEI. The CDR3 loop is CASRDRGVEQFF.

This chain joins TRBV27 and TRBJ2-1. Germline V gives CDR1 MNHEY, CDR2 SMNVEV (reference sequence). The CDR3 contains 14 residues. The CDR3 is CASSLSDPNNEQFF.

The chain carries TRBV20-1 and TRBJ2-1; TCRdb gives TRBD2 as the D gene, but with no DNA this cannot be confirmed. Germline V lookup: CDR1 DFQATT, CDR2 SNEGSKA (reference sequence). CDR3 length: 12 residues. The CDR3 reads CSARTSGAEQFF.

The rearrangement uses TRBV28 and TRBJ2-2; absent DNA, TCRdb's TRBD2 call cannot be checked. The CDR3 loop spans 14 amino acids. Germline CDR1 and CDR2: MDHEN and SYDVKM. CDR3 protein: CASSPALGSGELFF.

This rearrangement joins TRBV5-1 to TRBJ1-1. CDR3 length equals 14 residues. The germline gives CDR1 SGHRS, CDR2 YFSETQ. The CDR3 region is CASSFGQSNTEAFF.

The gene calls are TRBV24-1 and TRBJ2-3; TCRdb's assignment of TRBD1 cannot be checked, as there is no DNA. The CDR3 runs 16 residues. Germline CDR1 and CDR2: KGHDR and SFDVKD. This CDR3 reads CATSDLTGVGTDTQYF.

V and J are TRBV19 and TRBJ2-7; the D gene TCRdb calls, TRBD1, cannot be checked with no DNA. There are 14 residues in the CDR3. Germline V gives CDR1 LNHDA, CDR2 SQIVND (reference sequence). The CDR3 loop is CASKTQDRDPKQYF.

This chain's CDR3 is CASSAPGQDNEKLFF. The gene calls are TRBV7-9 and TRBJ1-4; TCRdb lists TRBD1, though no DNA is available to test this call. The CDR3 runs 15 residues. The germline V gene has CDR1 SEHNR and CDR2 FQNEAQ (reference sequence). Full variable domain (missing parts from reference TRBV7-9 and TRBJ1-4): DTGVSQNPRHKITKRGQNVTFRCDPISEHNRLYWYRQTLGQGPEFLTYFQNEAQLEKSRLLSDRFSAERPKGSFSTLEIQRTEQGDSAMYLCASSAPGQDNEKLFFGSGTQLSVL.

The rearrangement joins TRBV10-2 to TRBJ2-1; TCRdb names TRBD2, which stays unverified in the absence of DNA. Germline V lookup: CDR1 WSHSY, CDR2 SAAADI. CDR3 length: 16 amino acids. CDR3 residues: CASSDPTSGRDREQFF.

The CDR3: CASSLGGRQTYEQYF. The chain has TRBV7-2 and TRBJ2-7; TCRdb lists TRBD2, though no DNA is available to test this call. Germline lookup yields CDR1 SGHTA and CDR2 FQGNSA. This CDR3 has 15 residues.

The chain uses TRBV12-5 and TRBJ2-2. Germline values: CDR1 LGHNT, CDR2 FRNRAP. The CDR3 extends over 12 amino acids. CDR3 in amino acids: CASGLETGELFF.

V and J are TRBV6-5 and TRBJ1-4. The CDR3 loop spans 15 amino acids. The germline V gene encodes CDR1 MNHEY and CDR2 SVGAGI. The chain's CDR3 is CASSYLTATNEKLFF.

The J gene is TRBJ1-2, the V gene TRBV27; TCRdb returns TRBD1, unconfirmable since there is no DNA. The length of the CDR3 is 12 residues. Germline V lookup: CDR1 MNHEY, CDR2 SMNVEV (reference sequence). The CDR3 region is CASSLDRDGYTF.

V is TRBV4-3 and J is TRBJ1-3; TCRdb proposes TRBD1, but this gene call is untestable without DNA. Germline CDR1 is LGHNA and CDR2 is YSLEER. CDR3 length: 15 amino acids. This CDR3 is CASSQGTGVGNTIYF.